What follows are 27 T cell receptor beta chains derived from one specimen sequenced in a study of shared clonotypes between healthy human individuals. Only in-frame clones appear in the TCRdb table, and some are missing; sequencing was by immunoSEQ multiplex PCR. Counted here are 1.5 million to 2.5 million clones, over 85% occurring once; the ten biggest clones make up roughly 1%. CD45RO-negative cells were positively selected for CCR7, leaving out terminally differentiated effector memory CD45RA+ cells. Material for sequencing was naive CD8+ T cells sorted from blood. The receptors stem from a man aged 18 to 30 in good health.

The CDR3 coding sequence is TGTGCCAGCAGCGATCGTCAGGGGAAGGGCTACGAGCAGTACTTC. Amino acids: CASSDRQGKGYEQYF. V usage is TRBV7-8 and J usage is TRBJ2-7; possible D gene TRBD1, 6 bases. The CDR3 consists of 15 residues. Trimming cost V 5 bases and J 3 bases, with 17 bases left between them. Germline values: CDR1 SGHVS, CDR2 FQNEAQ.

As regards this clone: The same CDR3 can be traced to other DNA sequences in this sample. The DNA for the CDR3 is TGTGCCAGCAGTTTAGTGGGGGGCTATAGCAATCAGCCCCAGCATTTT. This sequence encodes CASSLVGGYSNQPQHF. The rearrangement uses TRBV27 and TRBJ1-5; D may be TRBD1 (6 bases). Germline-derived CDR1 and CDR2 are MNHEY and SMNVEV (reference sequence). The length of the CDR3 is 16 residues. Deletions cut 2 bases from V and 0 bases from J, with 11 bases between.

V is TRBV27 and J is TRBJ1-1; D remains ambiguous. This CDR3 contains 13 residues. CDR1 is MNHEY, CDR2 SMNVEV, per germline (reference sequence). Trimming took off 3 bases at V and 7 bases at J, with 12 bases between the two ends. The CDR3 is CASSFALGSEAFF. For the CDR3, the DNA is TGTGCCAGCAGTTTCGCCCTGGGGAGTGAAGCTTTCTTT.

This chain uses TRBV5-4 with TRBJ1-2; possibly TRBD1 for D (6 bases). Germline V CDR1 and CDR2: SGHNT, YYREEE (reference sequence). Trimming took off 2 bases at V and 2 bases at J, with 19 bases between the two ends. The CDR3 is made up of 17 amino acids. CDR3 sequence: CASSFRGSSPSNYGYTF. The CDR3 DNA follows: TGTGCCAGCAGCTTCAGGGGATCCTCACCCTCGAACTATGGCTACACCTTC.

V and J are TRBV28 and TRBJ1-2; D is unclear. The V and J ends lost 2 bases and 3 bases respectively, with 10 bases between them. The CDR3 consists of 14 residues. Germline-derived CDR1 and CDR2 are MDHEN and SYDVKM. CDR3: CASSLRTIYYGYTF. DNA of the CDR3: TGTGCCAGCAGTTTAAGGACGATCTACTATGGCTACACCTTC.

This clone appeared a single time. The chain has TRBV6-5 and TRBJ2-2, with 8 nucleotides matching TRBD1. The CDR3 extends over 15 amino acids. J was trimmed by 3 bases and V by 6 bases; bases with no gene match: 6. CDR1 and CDR2 from the germline V gene are MNHEY and SVGAGI. This CDR3 reads CASSPQTGDTGELFF. The CDR3 DNA follows: TGTGCCAGCAGCCCTCAGACAGGGGACACCGGGGAGCTGTTTTTT.

This clone has only one observation. The genes are TRBV5-6 and TRBJ2-7; D unresolved. V lost 1 base and J 0 bases, leaving 14 bases between the germline ends. Germline V gene sequence: CDR1 SGHDT, CDR2 YYEEEE. This CDR3 has 16 residues. In nucleotides, the CDR3 is TGTGCCAGCAGCTTGTTGAGCGAGTGGAGCTCCTACGAGCAGTACTTC. Its translation: CASSLLSEWSSYEQYF. Complete variable domain (other parts from reference TRBV5-6 and TRBJ2-7): DAGVTQSPTHLIKTRGQQVTLRCSPKSGHDTVSWYQQALGQGPQFIFQYYEEEERQRGNFPDRFSGHQFPNYSSELNVNALLLGDSALYLCASSLLSEWSSYEQYFGPGTRLTVT.

With respect to this clone: Additional DNA sequences in this sample encode the identical CDR3. In DNA form, the CDR3 reads TGTGCCAGCAACTTGTACAATGAGCAGTTCTTC. It is translated as CASNLYNEQFF. V and J are TRBV28 and TRBJ2-1; D gene unclear. CDR1 and CDR2 from the germline V gene are MDHEN and SYDVKM. The CDR3 consists of 11 residues. Trimming pared 7 bases from V and 4 bases from J, leaving 5 bases between.

In DNA, the CDR3 is TGTGCCAGCAGTTACTCGCTATCGGAACAGTCCTACGAGCAGTACTTC. Protein product: CASSYSLSEQSYEQYF. This chain links TRBV6-5 with TRBJ2-7; no clear D. This CDR3 has 16 amino acids. The germline V gene encodes CDR1 MNHEY and CDR2 SVGAGI. The germline V and J ends were trimmed by 0 bases and 1 base, with 13 bases remaining between them.

V usage is TRBV5-1 and J usage is TRBJ1-1; D might be TRBD1 (5 bases). V lost 1 base and J lost 0, with 13 bases in between. The CDR3 sequence is 16 residues long. CDR1 SGHRS and CDR2 YFSETQ come from the germline V gene. For the CDR3, the DNA is TGCGCCAGCAGCTTGCGGGGGACTCTCATGAACACTGAAGCTTTCTTT. It encodes CASSLRGTLMNTEAFF.

This chain links TRBV27 with TRBJ2-7; perhaps TRBD2 as D (6 bases). CDR1 and CDR2 (germline): MNHEY, SMNVEV (reference sequence). V was shortened by 4 bases and J by 4 bases, with 17 bases between the two germline ends. This CDR3 spans 15 amino acids. CDR3 in DNA: TGTGCCAGCAGTTACCTCGGGGCGGGGCGGTACGAGCAGTACTTC. Its translation: CASSYLGAGRYEQYF.

This clone has only one observation. The chain has TRBV6-6 and TRBJ1-4; 10 bases are shared with TRBD1. Germline V gene lookup returns CDR1 MNHNY and CDR2 SVGAGI (reference sequence). The CDR3 runs to 15 residues. V lost 2 bases, J lost 8 bases, and 5 bases stayed unmatched. CDR3 amino acids: CASSYPGTGEEKLFF. DNA for the CDR3: TGTGCCAGCAGTTACCCCGGGACAGGGGAAGAAAAACTGTTTTTT.

This clone showed up just once. The J gene is TRBJ1-5, the V gene TRBV7-9, with D maybe TRBD1 (6 bases). This CDR3 has 14 amino acids. The V and J ends lost 5 bases and 4 bases respectively, with 12 bases between them. Germline V lookup: CDR1 SEHNR, CDR2 FQNEAQ (reference sequence). DNA for the CDR3: TGTGCCAGCAGCGCGGACAGCTTTAATCAGCCCCAGCATTTT. It is translated as CASSADSFNQPQHF.

The V and J genes are TRBV7-2 and TRBJ1-2; the D gene is possibly TRBD1 (5 bases). This CDR3 has 19 amino acids. Germline CDR1 reads SGHTA; CDR2 reads FQGNSA. Between the trimmed V and J ends, which lost 4 bases and 6 bases, there was a span of 30 bases. The CDR3 spells CASSSRGFIGMAGLNGYTF. The CDR3 bases are TGTGCCAGCAGCTCCCGGGGGTTTATTGGGATGGCAGGCTTGAATGGCTACACCTTC.

This clone was observed once. The V and J genes are TRBV27 and TRBJ2-1; maybe TRBD2 (6 bases). The CDR3 spans 15 residues. The ends were cut back, 3 bases at V and 4 bases at J, with 13 bases in the middle. Looked up from germline, CDR1 is MNHEY and CDR2 is SMNVEV (reference sequence). The CDR3 DNA reads TGTGCCAGCAGTTTCTTAGACGGGGGTTACAATGAGCAGTTCTTC. It yields the protein CASSFLDGGYNEQFF.

CDR3 region: CASSFRTGESSEQYF. CDR3 DNA sequence: TGCGCCAGCAGCTTTCGGACAGGGGAAAGTAGCGAGCAGTACTTC. The chain joins TRBV4-1 to TRBJ2-7, with 9 bases that match TRBD1. The length of the CDR3 is 15 residues. The ends lost 5 bases at V and 6 bases at J; junction bases unmatched: 11. Looked up from germline, CDR1 is MGHRA and CDR2 is YSYEKL.

In this sample, this clone turned up once. This rearrangement joins TRBV4-2 to TRBJ2-5, with D tentatively TRBD2 (7 bases). This CDR3 has 16 amino acids. Trimming took off 4 bases at V and 4 bases at J, with 19 bases between the two ends. Looked up from germline, CDR1 is LGHNA and CDR2 is YNFKEQ. The DNA for the CDR3 is TGTGCCAGCAGCCTAGAGGCGGGCGGGGGCGGAGAGACCCAGTACTTC. Residues: CASSLEAGGGGETQYF.

The chain couples TRBV19 to TRBJ2-2; 7 nucleotides line up with TRBD1. Trimming at V came to 7 bases and at J to 5 bases, leaving 10 bases not matched to a gene. The CDR3 length is 15 residues. Germline values: CDR1 LNHDA, CDR2 SQIVND (reference sequence). Here the CDR3 reads CASIETGKKTGELFF. For the CDR3, the DNA is TGTGCCAGTATTGAGACAGGGAAGAAAACCGGGGAGCTGTTTTTT.

As concerns this clone: The junction shows a germline mismatch at one end, possibly a read error. This sequence joins TRBV7-7 and TRBJ1-3; D is ambiguous. Germline V gives CDR1 SSHAT, CDR2 FNYEAQ (reference sequence). The CDR3 has 15 amino acids. In DNA, the CDR3 is TGTGCTAGCAGCCTTGGACCGGGCTCTGGAAACACCATATATTTT. It codes for CASSLGPGSGNTIYF.

The chain recombines TRBV27 with TRBJ2-7; D remains ambiguous. Per germline, CDR1 MNHEY and CDR2 SMNVEV (reference sequence). V lost 0 bases to trimming and J lost 6 bases, with 15 bases between them. This CDR3 region has 15 residues. The CDR3 nucleotides read TGTGCCAGCAGTTTATCGATAAAGAGCCTAGGCGAGCAGTACTTC. Its protein product is CASSLSIKSLGEQYF.

V is TRBV27 and J is TRBJ2-7; D unclear. V was shortened by 8 bases and J by 5 bases, with 16 bases between the two germline ends. The CDR3 is 13 residues long. Germline values: CDR1 MNHEY, CDR2 SMNVEV (reference sequence). In DNA, the CDR3 is TGTGCCAGCTTGGACCGCTGGAGCCACGAGCAGTACTTC. This translates into CASLDRWSHEQYF.

Concerning this clone: Other DNA sequences in this sample translate to the same CDR3. The V gene is TRBV4-1, the J gene TRBJ2-5; D is tentatively TRBD1 or TRBD2 (6 bases each). The length of the CDR3 is 13 residues. V lost 1 base and J 5 bases, leaving 8 bases between the germline ends. Germline V CDR1 and CDR2: MGHRA, YSYEKL. CDR3 sequence (DNA): TGCGCCAGCAGCCAAGTAGGGGGGGAGACCCAGTACTTC. Translating it yields CASSQVGGETQYF.

This clone was found once. The V and J genes are TRBV5-5 and TRBJ2-7, with D possibly being TRBD1 (6 bases). Germline loops: CDR1 SGHKS, CDR2 YYEKEE (reference sequence). The V and J ends lost 1 base and 5 bases respectively, with 13 bases between them. The CDR3 has 14 amino acids. The CDR3 spells CASSLHMPGDEQYF. The CDR3 DNA reads TGTGCCAGCAGCTTGCATATGCCAGGGGACGAGCAGTACTTC.

The chain joins TRBV28 to TRBJ2-7; 8 nucleotides match TRBD1. CDR3 length: 17 residues. The germline CDR1 and CDR2 sequences are MDHEN and SYDVKM. V shed 5 bases, J shed 2 bases, and the junction held 14 bases outside the gene matches. The CDR3 nucleotides are TGTGCCAGCAGTCCCCCCGATGGACAGGGAAACGCCTACGAGCAGTACTTC. It is translated as CASSPPDGQGNAYEQYF. Combining the CDR3 with reference TRBV28 and TRBJ2-7 gives the whole variable domain DVKVTQSSRYLVKRTGEKVFLECVQDMDHENMFWYRQDPGLGLRLIYFSYDVKMKEKGDIPEGYSVSREKKERFSLILESASTNQTSMYLCASSPPDGQGNAYEQYFGPGTRLTVT.

The rearrangement links TRBV28 to TRBJ1-2; TRBD1 matches at 7 bases. The V and J ends lost 6 bases and 4 bases, in that order; junction bases with no gene match: 8. This CDR3 spans 14 amino acids. In germline, CDR1 is MDHEN, CDR2 SYDVKM. For the CDR3, the DNA is TGTGCCAGCAGCCTACCCGACAGGGTCTATGGCTACACCTTC. It specifies CASSLPDRVYGYTF.

As regards this clone: At the DNA level, this CDR3 is encoded by other sequences in the same sample as well. This sequence joins TRBV30 and TRBJ1-4, with 9 bases aligning to TRBD1. V lost 4 bases to trimming and J lost 4 bases; unmatched junction nucleotides: 4. CDR3 length: 14 amino acids. Germline assignment: CDR1 GTSNPN and CDR2 SVGIG (reference sequence). This chain's CDR3 is CAWNPGQGNEKLFF. CDR3 in DNA: TGTGCCTGGAATCCGGGACAGGGTAATGAAAAACTGTTTTTT.

J is TRBJ2-5 and V is TRBV5-4, with D perhaps matching TRBD1 (6 bases). Germline V lookup: CDR1 SGHNT, CDR2 YYREEE (reference sequence). The CDR3 is 15 amino acids. V lost 3 bases to trimming and J lost 2 bases, with 14 bases between them. This CDR3 reads CASSSQRTDQETQYF. DNA for the CDR3: TGTGCCAGCAGCTCCCAGCGGACAGATCAAGAGACCCAGTACTTC.